This T cell receptor (beta chain) was captured in a study of CD8+ T cells in alopecia areata. Notes on the study in general: Across lesional scalp, and particularly alopecia totalis/universalis, clonality surpassed that of normal scalp. TCRs were shared less clearly across patients than in mice, possibly for HLA-related reasons.

RNA extraction and reverse transcription yielded cDNA as sequencing template. Here immunoSEQ multiplex PCR was the method, and the copy in TCRdb shows in-frame clones only, minus some. The repertoire holds roughly 190,000 clones, with 60% to 70% as singletons. This clone was counted between two and nine times. Antigen: not known. Treatment given: oral pan-JAK inhibitor, 5-10 mg twice daily. Alopecia areata patients gave lesional scalp punch biopsies and peripheral blood samples. Germline values: CDR1 SGHRS, CDR2 YFSETQ. This CDR3 contains 13 residues. Trimming shortened V by 8 bases and J by 7 bases, and 18 bases separated the two germline ends.

This clonotype was sampled from a human donor with alopecia areata. The chain recombines TRBV5-1 with TRBJ1-2, with no clear D. The input for sequencing was CD4+ T cells sorted from blood, taken at week 4, from a patient treated with tofacitinib. The CDR3 DNA is TGCGCCAGTGCCGGGTTAAACTTTGGTGGCTACACCTTC. Its protein is CASAGLNFGGYTF.